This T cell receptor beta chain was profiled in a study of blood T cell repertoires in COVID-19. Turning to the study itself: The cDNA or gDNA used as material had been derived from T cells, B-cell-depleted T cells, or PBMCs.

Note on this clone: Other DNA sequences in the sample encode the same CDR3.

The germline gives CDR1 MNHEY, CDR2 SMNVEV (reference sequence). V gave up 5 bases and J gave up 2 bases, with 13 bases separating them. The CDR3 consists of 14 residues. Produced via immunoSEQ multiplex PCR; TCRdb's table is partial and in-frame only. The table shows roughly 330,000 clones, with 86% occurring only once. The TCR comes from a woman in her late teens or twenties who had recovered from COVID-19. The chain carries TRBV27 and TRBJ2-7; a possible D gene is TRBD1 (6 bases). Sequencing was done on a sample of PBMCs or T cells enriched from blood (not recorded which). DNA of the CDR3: TGTGCCAGCAGTCCGGGACAAGGAGCCTACGAGCAGTACTTC. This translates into CASSPGQGAYEQYF.